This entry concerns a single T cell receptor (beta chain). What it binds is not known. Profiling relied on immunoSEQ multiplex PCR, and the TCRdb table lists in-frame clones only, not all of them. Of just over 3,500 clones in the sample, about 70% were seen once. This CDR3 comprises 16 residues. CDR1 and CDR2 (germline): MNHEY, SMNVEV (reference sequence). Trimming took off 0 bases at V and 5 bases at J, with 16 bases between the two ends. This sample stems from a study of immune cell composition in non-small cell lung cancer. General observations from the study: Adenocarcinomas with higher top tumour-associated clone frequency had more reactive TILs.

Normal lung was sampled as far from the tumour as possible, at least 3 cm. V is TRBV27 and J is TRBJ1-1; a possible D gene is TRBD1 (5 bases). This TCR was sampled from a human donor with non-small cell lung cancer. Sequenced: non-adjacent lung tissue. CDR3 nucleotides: TGTGCCAGCAGTTTATCGTCCAGGGTGGGAAGGACTGAAGCTTTCTTT. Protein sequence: CASSLSSRVGRTEAFF.